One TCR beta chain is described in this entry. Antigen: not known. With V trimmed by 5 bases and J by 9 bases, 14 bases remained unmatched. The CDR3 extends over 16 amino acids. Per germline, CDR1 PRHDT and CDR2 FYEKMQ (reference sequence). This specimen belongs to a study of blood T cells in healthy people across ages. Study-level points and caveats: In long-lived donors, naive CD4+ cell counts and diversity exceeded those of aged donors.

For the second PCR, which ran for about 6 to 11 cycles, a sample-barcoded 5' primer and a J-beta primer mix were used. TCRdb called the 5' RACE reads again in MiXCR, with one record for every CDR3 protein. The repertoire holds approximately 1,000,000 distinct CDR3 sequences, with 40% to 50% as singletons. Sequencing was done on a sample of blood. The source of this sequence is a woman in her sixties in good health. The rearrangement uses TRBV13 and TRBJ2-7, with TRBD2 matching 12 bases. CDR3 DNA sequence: TGTGCCAGCAGCACACGTACTAGCGGGAGGCCCGGCAGGCAGTACTTC. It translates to CASSTRTSGRPGRQYF.